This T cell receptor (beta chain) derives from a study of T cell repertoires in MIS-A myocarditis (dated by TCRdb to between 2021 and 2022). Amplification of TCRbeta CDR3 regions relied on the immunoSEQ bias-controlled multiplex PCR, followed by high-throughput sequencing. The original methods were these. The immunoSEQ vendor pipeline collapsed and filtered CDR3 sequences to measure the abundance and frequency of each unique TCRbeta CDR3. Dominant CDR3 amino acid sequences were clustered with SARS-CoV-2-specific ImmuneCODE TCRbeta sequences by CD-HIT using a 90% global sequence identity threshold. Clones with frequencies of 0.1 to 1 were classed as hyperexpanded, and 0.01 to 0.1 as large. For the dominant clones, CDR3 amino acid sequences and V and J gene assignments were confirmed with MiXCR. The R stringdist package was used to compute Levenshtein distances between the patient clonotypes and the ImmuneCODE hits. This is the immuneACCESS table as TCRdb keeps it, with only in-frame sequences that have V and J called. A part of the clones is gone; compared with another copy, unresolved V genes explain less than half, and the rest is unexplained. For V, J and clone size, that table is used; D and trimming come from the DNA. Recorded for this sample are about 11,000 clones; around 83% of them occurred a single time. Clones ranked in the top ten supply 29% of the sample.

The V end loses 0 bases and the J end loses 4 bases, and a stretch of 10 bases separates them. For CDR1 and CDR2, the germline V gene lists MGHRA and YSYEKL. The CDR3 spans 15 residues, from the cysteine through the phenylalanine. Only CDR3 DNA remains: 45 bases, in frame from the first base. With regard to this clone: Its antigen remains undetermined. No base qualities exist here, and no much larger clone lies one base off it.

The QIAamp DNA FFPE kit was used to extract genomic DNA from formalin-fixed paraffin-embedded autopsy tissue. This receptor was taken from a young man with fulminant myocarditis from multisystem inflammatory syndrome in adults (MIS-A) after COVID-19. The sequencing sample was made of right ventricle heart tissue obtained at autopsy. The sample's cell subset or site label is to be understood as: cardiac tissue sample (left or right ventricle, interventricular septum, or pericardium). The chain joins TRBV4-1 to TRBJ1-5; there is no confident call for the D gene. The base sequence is TGCGCCAGCAGCCAAGAAGGGATAGGAAATCAGCCCCAGCATTTT. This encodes CASSQEGIGNQPQHF.